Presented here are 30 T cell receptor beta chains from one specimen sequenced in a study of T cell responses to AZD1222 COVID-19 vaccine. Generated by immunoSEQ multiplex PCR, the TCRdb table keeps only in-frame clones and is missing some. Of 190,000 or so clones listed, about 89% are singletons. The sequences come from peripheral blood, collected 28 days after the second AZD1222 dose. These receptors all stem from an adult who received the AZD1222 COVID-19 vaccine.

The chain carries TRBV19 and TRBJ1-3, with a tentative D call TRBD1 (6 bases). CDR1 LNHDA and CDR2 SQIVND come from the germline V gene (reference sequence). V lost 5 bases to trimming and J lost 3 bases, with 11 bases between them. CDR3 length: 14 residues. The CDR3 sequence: CASSVQGFGNTIYF. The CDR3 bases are TGTGCCAGTAGTGTACAGGGCTTTGGAAACACCATATATTTT.

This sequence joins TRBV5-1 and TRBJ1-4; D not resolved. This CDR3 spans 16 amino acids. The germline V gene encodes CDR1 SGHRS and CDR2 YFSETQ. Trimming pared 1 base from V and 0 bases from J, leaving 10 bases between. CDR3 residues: CASSLTEAATNEKLFF. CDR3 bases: TGCGCCAGCAGCTTGACCGAAGCTGCAACTAATGAAAAACTGTTTTTT.

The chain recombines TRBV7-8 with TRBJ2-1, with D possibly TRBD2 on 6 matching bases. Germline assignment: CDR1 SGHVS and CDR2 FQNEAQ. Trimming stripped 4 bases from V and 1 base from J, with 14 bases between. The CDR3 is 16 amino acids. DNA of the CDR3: TGTGCCAGCAGCTCTTACAGCCGGGGGTCCTACAATGAGCAGTTCTTC. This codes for CASSSYSRGSYNEQFF.

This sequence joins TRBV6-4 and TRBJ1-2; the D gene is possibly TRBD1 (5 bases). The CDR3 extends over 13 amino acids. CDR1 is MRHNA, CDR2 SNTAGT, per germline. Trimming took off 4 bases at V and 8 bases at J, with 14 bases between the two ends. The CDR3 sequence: CASSAEQVGGYTF. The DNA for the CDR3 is TGTGCCAGCAGTGCGGAACAGGTAGGCGGCTACACCTTC.

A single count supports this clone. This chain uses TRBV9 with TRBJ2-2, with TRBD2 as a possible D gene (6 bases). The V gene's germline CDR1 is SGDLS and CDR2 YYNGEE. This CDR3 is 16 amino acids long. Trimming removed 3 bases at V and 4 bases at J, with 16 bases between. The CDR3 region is CASSAFGGRGTGELFF. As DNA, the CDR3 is TGTGCCAGCAGCGCCTTTGGGGGGAGAGGCACCGGGGAGCTGTTTTTT.

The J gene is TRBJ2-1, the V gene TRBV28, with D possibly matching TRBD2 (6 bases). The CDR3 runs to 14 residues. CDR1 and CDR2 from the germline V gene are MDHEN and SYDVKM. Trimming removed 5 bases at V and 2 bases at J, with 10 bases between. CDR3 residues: CASSGLPPYNEQFF. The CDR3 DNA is TGTGCCAGCAGTGGACTACCCCCCTACAATGAGCAGTTCTTC.

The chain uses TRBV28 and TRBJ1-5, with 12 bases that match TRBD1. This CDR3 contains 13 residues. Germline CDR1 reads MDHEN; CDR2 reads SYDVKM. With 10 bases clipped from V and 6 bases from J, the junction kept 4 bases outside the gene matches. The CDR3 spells CATKGQGAQPQHF. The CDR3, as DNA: TGTGCCACGAAGGGACAGGGGGCTCAGCCCCAGCATTTT.

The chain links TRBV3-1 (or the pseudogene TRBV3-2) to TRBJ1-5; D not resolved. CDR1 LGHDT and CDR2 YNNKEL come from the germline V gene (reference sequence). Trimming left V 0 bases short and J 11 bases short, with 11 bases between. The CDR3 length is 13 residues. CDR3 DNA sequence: TGTGCCAGCAGCCAAGATAGGGCGGGAACCCAGCATTTT. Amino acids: CASSQDRAGTQHF.

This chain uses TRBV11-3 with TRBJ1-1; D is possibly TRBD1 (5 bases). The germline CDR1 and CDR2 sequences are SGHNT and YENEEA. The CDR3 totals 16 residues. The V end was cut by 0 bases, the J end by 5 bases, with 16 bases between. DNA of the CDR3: TGTGCCAGCAGCTTAGATTATGGGGCAGGGCGGACTGAAGCTTTCTTT. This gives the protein CASSLDYGAGRTEAFF. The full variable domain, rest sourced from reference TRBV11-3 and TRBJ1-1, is EAGVVQSPRYKIIEKKQPVAFWCNPISGHNTLYWYLQNLGQGPELLIRYENEEAVDDSQLPKDRFSAERLKGVDSTLKIQPAELGDSAVYLCASSLDYGAGRTEAFFGQGTRLTVV.

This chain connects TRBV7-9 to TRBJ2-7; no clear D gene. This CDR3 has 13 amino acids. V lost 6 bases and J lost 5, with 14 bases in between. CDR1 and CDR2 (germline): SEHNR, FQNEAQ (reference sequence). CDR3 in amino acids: CASRSRFEDEQYF. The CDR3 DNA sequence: TGTGCCAGCAGGTCCCGCTTTGAGGACGAGCAGTACTTC.

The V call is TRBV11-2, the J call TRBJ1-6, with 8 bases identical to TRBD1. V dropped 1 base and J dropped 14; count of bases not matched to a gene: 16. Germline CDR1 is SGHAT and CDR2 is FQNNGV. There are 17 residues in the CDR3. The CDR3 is CASSLVSGTGVVFTLHF. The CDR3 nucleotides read TGTGCCAGCAGCTTAGTCTCCGGGACAGGAGTGGTGTTCACCCTCCACTTT.

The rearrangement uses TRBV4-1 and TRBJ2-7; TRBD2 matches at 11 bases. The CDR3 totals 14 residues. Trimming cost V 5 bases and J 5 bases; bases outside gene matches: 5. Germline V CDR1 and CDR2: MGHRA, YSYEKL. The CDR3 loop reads CASSVTSGRHEQYF. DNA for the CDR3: TGCGCCAGCAGCGTCACTAGCGGGAGACACGAGCAGTACTTC.

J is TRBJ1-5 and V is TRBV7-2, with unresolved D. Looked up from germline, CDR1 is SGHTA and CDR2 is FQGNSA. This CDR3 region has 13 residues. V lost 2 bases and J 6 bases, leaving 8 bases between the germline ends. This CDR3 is CASSLTVSQPQHF. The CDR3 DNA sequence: TGTGCCAGCAGCTTAACTGTAAGTCAGCCCCAGCATTTT.

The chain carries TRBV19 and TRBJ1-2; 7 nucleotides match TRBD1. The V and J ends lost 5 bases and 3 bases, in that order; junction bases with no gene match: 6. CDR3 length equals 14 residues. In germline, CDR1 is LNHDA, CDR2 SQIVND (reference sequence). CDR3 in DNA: TGTGCCAGTAGTCCCTCCGGGACAGACTATGGCTACACCTTC. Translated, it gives CASSPSGTDYGYTF.

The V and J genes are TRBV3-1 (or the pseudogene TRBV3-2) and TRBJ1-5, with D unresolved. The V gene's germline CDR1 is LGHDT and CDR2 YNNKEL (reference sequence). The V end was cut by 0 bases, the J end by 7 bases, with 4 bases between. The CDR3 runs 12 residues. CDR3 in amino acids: CASSQDNQPQHF. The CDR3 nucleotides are TGTGCCAGCAGCCAAGATAACCAGCCCCAGCATTTT.

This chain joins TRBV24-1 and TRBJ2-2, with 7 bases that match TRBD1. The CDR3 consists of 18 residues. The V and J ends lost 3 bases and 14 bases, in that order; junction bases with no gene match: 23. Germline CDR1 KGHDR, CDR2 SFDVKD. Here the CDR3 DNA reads TGTGCCACCAGTGATCAGCCTTCGGGACAGAGTGTGGGAAAGTACCTGTTTTTT. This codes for CATSDQPSGQSVGKYLFF.

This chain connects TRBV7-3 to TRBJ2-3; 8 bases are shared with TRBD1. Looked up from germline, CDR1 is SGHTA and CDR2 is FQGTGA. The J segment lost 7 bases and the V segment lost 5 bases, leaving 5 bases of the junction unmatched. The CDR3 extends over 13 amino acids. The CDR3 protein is CASSPGQGHTQYF. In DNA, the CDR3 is TGTGCCAGCAGCCCCGGACAGGGCCATACGCAGTATTTT.

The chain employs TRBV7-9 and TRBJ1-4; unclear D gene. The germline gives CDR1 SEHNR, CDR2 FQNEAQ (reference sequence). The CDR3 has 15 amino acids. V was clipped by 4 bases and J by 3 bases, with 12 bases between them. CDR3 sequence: CASSSHGVANEKLFF. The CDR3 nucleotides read TGTGCCAGCAGCTCCCACGGGGTTGCTAATGAAAAACTGTTTTTT. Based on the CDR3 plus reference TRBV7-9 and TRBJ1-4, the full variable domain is DTGVSQNPRHKITKRGQNVTFRCDPISEHNRLYWYRQTLGQGPEFLTYFQNEAQLEKSRLLSDRFSAERPKGSFSTLEIQRTEQGDSAMYLCASSSHGVANEKLFFGSGTQLSVL.

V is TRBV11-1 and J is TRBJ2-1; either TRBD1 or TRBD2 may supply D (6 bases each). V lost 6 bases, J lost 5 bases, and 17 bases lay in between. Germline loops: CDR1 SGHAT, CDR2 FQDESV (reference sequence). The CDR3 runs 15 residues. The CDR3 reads CASRGGGQSNNEQFF. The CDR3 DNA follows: TGTGCCAGCAGGGGGGGAGGACAGTCGAACAATGAGCAGTTCTTC. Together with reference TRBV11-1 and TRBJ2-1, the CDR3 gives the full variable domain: EAEVAQSPRYKITEKSQAVAFWCDPISGHATLYWYRQILGQGPELLVQFQDESVVDDSQLPKDRFSAERLKGVDSTLKIQPAELGDSAMYLCASRGGGQSNNEQFFGPGTRLTVL.

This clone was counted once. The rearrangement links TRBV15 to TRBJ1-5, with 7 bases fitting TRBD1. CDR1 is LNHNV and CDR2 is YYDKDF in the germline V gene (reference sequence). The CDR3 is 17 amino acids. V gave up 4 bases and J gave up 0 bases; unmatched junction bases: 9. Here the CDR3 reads CATSTGDRVYSNQPQHF. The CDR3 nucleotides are TGTGCCACCAGCACCGGGGACAGAGTCTATAGCAATCAGCCCCAGCATTTT.

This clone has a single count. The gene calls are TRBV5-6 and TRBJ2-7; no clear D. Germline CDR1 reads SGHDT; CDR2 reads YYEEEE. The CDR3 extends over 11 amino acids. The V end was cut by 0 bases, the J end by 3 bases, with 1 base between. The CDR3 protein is CASSLDYEQYF. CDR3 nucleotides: TGTGCCAGCAGCTTGGACTACGAGCAGTACTTC.

The CDR3 DNA is TGTGCCAGTAGTCGATTGGAGGGCCTCTATGGCTACACCTTC. It codes for CASSRLEGLYGYTF. The rearrangement uses TRBV19 and TRBJ1-2; no definite D call. Trimming removed 5 bases at V and 4 bases at J, with 14 bases between. The germline V gene has CDR1 LNHDA and CDR2 SQIVND (reference sequence). The CDR3 spans 14 residues.

This CDR3 is CASSPPSGLADTGELFF. The CDR3 nucleotides are TGTGCCAGCTCACCACCGAGCGGACTAGCGGACACCGGGGAGCTGTTTTTT. The gene calls are TRBV18 and TRBJ2-2, with 10 nucleotides matching TRBD2. V was pared by 0 bases and J by 3 bases, with 4 bases of the junction left unmatched. The CDR3 is made up of 17 amino acids. Per germline, CDR1 KGHSH and CDR2 LQKENI. Full variable domain (missing parts from reference TRBV18 and TRBJ2-2): NAGVMQNPRHLVRRRGQEARLRCSPMKGHSHVYWYRQLPEEGLKFMVYLQKENIIDESGMPKERFSAEFPKEGPSILRIQQVVRGDSAAYFCASSPPSGLADTGELFFGEGSRLTVL.

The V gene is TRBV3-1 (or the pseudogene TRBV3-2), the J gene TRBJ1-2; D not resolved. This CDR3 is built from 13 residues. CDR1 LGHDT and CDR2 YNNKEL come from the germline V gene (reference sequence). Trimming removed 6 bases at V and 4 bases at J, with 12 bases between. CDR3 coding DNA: TGTGCCAGCAGTCAATTTCTTGCCTATGGCTACACCTTC. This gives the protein CASSQFLAYGYTF.

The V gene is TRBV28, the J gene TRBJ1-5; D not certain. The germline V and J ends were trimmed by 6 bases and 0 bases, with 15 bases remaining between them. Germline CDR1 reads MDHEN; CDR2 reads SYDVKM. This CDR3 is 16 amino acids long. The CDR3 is CASSSRDWYSNQPQHF. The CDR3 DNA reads TGTGCCAGCAGCTCCCGTGATTGGTATAGCAATCAGCCCCAGCATTTT.

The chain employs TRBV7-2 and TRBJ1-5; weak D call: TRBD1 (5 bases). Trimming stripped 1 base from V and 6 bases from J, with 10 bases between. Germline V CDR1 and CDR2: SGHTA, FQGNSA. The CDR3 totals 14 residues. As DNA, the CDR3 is TGTGCCAGCAGCTTAGGGGGCTCGGGTCAGCCCCAGCATTTT. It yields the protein CASSLGGSGQPQHF.

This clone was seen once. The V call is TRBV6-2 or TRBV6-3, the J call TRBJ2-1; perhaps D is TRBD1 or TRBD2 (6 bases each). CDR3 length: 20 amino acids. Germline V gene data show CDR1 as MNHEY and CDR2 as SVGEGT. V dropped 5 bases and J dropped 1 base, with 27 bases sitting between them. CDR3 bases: TGTGCCAGCAGTCCGACCTACGGGGGTAGCGGAAGGGGGTCCTACAATGAGCAGTTCTTC. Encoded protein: CASSPTYGGSGRGSYNEQFF.

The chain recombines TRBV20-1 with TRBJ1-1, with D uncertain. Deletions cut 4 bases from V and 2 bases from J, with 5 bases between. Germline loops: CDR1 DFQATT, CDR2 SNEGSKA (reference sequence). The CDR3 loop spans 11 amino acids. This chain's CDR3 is CSAKGNTEAFF. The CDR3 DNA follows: TGCAGTGCTAAGGGAAACACTGAAGCTTTCTTT.

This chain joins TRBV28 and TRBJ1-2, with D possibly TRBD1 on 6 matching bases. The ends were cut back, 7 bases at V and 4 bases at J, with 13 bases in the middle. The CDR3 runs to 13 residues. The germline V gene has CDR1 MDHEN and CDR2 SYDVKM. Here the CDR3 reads CASTSGALYGYTF. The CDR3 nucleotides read TGTGCCAGCACCTCAGGGGCCCTCTATGGCTACACCTTC.

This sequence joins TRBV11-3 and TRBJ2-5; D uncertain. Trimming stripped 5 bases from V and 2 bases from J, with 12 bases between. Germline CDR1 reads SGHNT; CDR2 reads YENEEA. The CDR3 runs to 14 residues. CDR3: CASSRYREQETQYF. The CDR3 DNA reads TGTGCCAGCAGCCGCTATAGAGAACAAGAGACCCAGTACTTC.